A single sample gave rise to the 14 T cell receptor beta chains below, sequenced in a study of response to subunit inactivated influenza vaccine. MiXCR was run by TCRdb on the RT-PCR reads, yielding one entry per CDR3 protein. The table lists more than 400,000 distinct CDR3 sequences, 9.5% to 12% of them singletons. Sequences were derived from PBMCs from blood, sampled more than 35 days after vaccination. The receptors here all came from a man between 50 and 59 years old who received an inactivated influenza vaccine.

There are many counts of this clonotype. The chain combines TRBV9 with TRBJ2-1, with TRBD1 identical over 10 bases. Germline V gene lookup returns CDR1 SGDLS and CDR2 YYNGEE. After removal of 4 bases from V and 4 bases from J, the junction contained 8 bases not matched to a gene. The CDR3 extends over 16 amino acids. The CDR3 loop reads CASSTSPGQGYNEQFF. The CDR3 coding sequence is TGTGCCAGCAGCACCTCCCCGGGACAGGGGTACAATGAGCAGTTCTTC.

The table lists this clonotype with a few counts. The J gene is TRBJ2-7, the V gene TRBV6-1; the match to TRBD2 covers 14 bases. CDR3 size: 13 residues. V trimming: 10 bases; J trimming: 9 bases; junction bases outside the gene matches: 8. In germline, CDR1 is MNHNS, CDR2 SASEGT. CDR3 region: CATGTSGRNWQYF. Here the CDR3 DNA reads TGTGCCACCGGGACTAGCGGGAGAAACTGGCAGTACTTC.

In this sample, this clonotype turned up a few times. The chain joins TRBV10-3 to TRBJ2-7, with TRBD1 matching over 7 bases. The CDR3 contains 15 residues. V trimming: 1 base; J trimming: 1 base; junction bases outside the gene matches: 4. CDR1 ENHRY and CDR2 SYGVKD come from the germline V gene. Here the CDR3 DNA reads TGTGCCATCAGTGAGTTACAGGGGAATTCCTACGAGCAGTACTTC. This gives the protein CAISELQGNSYEQYF.

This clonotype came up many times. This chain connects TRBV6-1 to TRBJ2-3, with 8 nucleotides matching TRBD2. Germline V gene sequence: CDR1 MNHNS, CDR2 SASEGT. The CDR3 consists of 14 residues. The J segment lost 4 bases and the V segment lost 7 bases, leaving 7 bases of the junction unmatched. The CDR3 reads CASTREGRADTQYF. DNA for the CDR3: TGTGCCAGCACCCGGGAGGGCCGGGCAGATACGCAGTATTTT.

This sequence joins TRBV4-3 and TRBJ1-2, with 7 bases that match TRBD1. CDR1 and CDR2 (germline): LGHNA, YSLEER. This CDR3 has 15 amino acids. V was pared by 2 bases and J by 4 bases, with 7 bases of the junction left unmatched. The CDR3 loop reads CASSQLRTGRYGYTF. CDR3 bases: TGCGCCAGCAGCCAACTGCGGACAGGCCGCTATGGCTACACCTTC.

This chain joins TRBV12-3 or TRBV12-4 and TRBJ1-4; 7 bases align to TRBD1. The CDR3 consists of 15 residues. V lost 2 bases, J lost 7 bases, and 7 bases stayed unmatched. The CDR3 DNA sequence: TGTGCCAGCAGTTTAAGGGGGCGATGGACTGAAAAACTGTTTTTT. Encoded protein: CASSLRGRWTEKLFF.

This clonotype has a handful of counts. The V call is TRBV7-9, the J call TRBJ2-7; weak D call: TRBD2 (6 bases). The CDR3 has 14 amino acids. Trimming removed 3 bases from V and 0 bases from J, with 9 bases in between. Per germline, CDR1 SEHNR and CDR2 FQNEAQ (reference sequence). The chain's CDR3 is CASSFAGSSYEQYF. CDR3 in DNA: TGTGCCAGCAGCTTTGCGGGGAGCTCCTACGAGCAGTACTTC.

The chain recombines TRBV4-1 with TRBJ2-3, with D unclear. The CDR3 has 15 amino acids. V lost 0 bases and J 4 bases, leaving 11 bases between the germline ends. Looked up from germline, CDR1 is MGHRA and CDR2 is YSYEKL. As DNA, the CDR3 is TGCGCCAGCAGCCAAGATAGTGCATTGGCAGATACGCAGTATTTT. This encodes CASSQDSALADTQYF.

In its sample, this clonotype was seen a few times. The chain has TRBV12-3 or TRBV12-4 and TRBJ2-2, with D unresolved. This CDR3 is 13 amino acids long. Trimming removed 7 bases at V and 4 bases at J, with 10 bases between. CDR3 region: CASTIITTGELFF. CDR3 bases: TGTGCCAGCACCATAATCACCACCGGGGAGCTGTTTTTT.

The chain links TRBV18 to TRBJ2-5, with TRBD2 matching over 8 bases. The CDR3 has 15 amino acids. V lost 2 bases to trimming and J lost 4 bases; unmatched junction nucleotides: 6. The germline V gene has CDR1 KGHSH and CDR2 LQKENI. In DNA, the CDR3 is TGTGCCAGCTCACCAGGGTCGGGACTAGGAGAGACCCAGTACTTC. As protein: CASSPGSGLGETQYF.

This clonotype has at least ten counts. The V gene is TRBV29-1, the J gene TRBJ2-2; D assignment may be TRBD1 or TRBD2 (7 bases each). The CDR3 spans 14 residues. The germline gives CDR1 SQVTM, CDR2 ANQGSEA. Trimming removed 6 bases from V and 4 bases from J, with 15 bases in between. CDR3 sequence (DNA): TGCAGCGTGGGAGGGGGCGGTGGCACCGGGGAGCTGTTTTTT. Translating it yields CSVGGGGGTGELFF.

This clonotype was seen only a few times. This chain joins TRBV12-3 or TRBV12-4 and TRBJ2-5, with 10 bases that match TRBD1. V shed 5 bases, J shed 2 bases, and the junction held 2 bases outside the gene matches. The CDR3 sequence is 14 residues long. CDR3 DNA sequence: TGTGCCAGCAGTCGGGGACAGGGGCAAGAGACCCAGTACTTC. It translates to CASSRGQGQETQYF.

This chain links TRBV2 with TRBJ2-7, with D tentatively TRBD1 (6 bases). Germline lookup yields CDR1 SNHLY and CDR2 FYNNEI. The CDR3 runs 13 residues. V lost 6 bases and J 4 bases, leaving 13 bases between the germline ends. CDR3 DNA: TGTGCCAGCAGGGGTAGCAGGGGTTACGAGCAGTACTTC. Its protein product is CASRGSRGYEQYF.

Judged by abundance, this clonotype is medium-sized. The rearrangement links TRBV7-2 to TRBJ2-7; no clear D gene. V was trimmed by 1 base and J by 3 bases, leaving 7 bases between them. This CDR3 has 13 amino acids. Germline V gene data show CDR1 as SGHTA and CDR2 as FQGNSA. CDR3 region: CASSLGRSYEQYF. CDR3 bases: TGTGCCAGCAGCTTAGGCAGGAGCTACGAGCAGTACTTC.